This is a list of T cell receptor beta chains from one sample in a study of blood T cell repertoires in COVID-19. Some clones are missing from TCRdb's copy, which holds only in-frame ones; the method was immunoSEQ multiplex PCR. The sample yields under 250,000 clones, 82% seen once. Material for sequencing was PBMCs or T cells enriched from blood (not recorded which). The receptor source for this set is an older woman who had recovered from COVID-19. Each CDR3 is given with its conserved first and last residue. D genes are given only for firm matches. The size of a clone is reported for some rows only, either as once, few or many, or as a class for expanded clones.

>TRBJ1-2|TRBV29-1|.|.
CSVYQGGYGYTF
TGCAGCGTTTACCAGGGAGGGTATGGCTACACCTTC
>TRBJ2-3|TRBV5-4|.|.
CASSPAGENTDTQYF
TGTGCCAGCAGCCCCGCCGGGGAGAACACAGATACGCAGTATTTT
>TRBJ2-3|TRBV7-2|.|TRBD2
CASSLTSGGAENTQYF
TGTGCCAGCAGCTTGACTAGCGGGGGGGCCGAGAATACGCAGTATTTT
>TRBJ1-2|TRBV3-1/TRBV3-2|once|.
CASSRLLRGYNYGYTF
TGTGCCAGCAGCCGTCTGTTACGGGGTTATAACTATGGCTACACCTTC
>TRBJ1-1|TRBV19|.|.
CASSMTNTGIKTEAFF
TGTGCCAGTAGTATGACTAATACAGGGATCAAGACTGAAGCTTTCTTT
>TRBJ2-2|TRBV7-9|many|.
CASSLAWGQGELFF
TGTGCCAGCAGCTTAGCATGGGGACAAGGGGAGCTGTTTTTT
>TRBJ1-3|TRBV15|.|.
CATSRAGKENTIYF
TGTGCCACCAGCAGAGCGGGGAAGGAAAACACCATATATTTT
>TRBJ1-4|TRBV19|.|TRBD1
CASSRDRGSEKLFF
TGTGCCAGTAGTCGGGACAGGGGGAGTGAAAAACTGTTTTTT
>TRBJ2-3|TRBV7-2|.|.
CASSHQGNTQYF
TGTGCCAGCAGCCATCAGGGAAATACGCAGTATTTT
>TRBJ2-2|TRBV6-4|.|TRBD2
CASSRRTSGDTGELFF
TGTGCCAGCAGCCGTCGTACTAGCGGGGACACCGGGGAGCTGTTTTTT